This T cell receptor beta chain derives from a study of cytomegalovirus exposure and HLA in healthy donors. Broader study findings: It was found in a later analysis that first-cohort TCR clusters tended to co-occur in the 100 to 150 validation repertoires. Rarity characterized most TCR sequences, yet some public TCRs appeared in many donors.

Comment on this clone: Its antigen is unidentified.

Produced via immunoSEQ multiplex PCR; TCRdb's table is partial and in-frame only. This table has 100,000 to 150,000 clones, approximately 95% appearing once. V trimming: 3 bases; J trimming: 7 bases; junction bases outside the gene matches: 3. Germline loops: CDR1 SGHTA, CDR2 FQGNSA. The CDR3 contains 14 residues. The source of this sequence is a man aged 18-30 years in good health and CMV-seronegative. Material for sequencing was PBMCs. This sequence joins TRBV7-2 and TRBJ2-1, with 10 bases identical to TRBD2. CDR3 region: CASSFGLAANEQFF. Written as DNA, the CDR3 is TGTGCCAGCAGCTTCGGACTAGCGGCAAATGAGCAGTTCTTC.